This record covers a single T cell receptor beta chain. Its antigen is not identified. TCRB transcripts that were expressed got sequenced, as all of the isolated RNA had been reverse transcribed. This table comes from immunoSEQ multiplex PCR, and its TCRdb copy is limited to in-frame clones, with some not included. The top ten hold about 0.5% of the sample, which has approximately 170,000 clones, approximately 8% seen once. The data are from a study of beta chain features in type 1 diabetes. Whole-study results and caveats: In every one of the four CD4+ subsets, TCRB CDR3s were moderately but significantly shorter in Type 1 diabetes patients. More deletions and fewer insertions at VDJ junctions were seen in type 1 diabetes patients. A closer apparent resemblance between naive, central memory and Treg TCRB repertoires was seen in patients than in healthy donors. In these data, an HLA type influence on TCRB rearrangement remained unresolved.

This CDR3 contains 16 residues. Germline values: CDR1 SGHNT, CDR2 YENEEA. The V segment lost 3 bases and the J segment 6 bases; nucleotides outside the gene matches: 3. Sequencing input: central memory CD4+ T cells from blood. The receptor was derived from a man between 18 and 29 years old with type 1 diabetes. V is TRBV11-3 and J is TRBJ2-2; 14 nucleotides agree with TRBD2. The CDR3: CASSFRLAGGPGELFF. The CDR3 DNA reads TGTGCCAGCAGCTTCCGACTAGCGGGAGGGCCCGGGGAGCTGTTTTTT.